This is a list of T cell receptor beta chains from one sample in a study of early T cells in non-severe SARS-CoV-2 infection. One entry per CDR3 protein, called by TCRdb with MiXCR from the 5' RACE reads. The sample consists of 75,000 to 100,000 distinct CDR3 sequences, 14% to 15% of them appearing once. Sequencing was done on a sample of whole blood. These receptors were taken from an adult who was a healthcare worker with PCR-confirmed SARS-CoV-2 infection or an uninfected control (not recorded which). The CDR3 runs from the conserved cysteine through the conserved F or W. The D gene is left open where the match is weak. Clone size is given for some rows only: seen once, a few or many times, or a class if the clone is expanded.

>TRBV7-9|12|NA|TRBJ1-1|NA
TGTGCCAGCAGCCGCCAGAACACTGAAGCTTTCTTT
CASSRQNTEAFF
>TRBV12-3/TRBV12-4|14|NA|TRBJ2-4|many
TGTGCCAGCAGTTTTGGAGGTGCCAAAAACATTCAGTACTTC
CASSFGGAKNIQYF
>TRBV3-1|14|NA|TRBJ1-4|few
TGTGCCAGCAGCCAACGATGGCAGGGGGAAAAACTGTTTTTT
CASSQRWQGEKLFF
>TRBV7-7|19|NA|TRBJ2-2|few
TGTGCCAGCAGCTTGGACCCTCGGGGATCCTCGATTTTGAGGGGGGAGCTGTTTTTT
CASSLDPRGSSILRGELFF
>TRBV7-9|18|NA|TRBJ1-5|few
TGTGCCAGCAGCTATACCCATCCGAGACAGTATAGCAATCAGCCCCAGCATTTT
CASSYTHPRQYSNQPQHF
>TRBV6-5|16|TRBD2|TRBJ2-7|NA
TGTGCCAGCAGTTACAGACCGGGACTAGGGGATCGGGAGCAGTACTTC
CASSYRPGLGDREQYF
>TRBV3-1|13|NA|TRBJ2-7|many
TGTGCCAGCAGCCTGAGGGAAACCTACGAGCAGTACTTC
CASSLRETYEQYF
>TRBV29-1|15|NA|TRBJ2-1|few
TGCAGCGGAGGGTACAGGGTGATCGCCTACAATGAGCAGTTCTTC
CSGGYRVIAYNEQFF
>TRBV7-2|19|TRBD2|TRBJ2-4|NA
TGTGCCAGCAGCTTAGCGGGGACTAGCGGGGGAGGTACCAAAAACATTCAGTACTTC
CASSLAGTSGGGTKNIQYF
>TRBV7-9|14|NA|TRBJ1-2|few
TGTGCCAGCAGCTCACTCATTATTGACTATGGCTACACCTTC
CASSSLIIDYGYTF
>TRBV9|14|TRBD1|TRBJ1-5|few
TGTGCCAGCAGCCTTACAGGGGCTGGTCAGCCCCAGCATTTT
CASSLTGAGQPQHF
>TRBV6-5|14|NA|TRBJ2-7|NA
TGTGCCAGCAGTTACTCGACAAACTCCTACGAGCAGTACTTC
CASSYSTNSYEQYF
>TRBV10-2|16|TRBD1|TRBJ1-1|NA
TGCGCCAGCAGTGCCGAAACCGGGACAGGGAACACTGAAGCTTTCTTT
CASSAETGTGNTEAFF
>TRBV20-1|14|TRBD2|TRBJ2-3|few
TGCAGTGCTGAAACAAGCGGGGAGCCAGATACGCAGTATTTT
CSAETSGEPDTQYF
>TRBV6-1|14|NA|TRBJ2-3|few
TGTGCCACCTCCCCCCAGCATAGCACAGATACGCAGTATTTT
CATSPQHSTDTQYF
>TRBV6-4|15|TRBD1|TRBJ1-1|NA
TGTGCCAGCCCTCCGGGACAGGAGAACACTAGCGGAGCTTTCTTT
CASPPGQENTSGAFF
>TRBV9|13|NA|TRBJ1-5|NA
TGTGCCAGCAGCGTAGGACTGAATCAGCCCCAGCATTTT
CASSVGLNQPQHF
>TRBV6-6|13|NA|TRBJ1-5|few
TGTGCCAGCAGACCCGACAGAAATCAGCCCCAGCATTTT
CASRPDRNQPQHF
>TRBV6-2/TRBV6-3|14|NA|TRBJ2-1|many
TGTGCCAGCAGTTACTCGGCTACCTACAATGAGCAGTTCTTC
CASSYSATYNEQFF
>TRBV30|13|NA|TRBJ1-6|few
TGTGCCTGGAGTGTACCAAGGGGTTCACCCCTCCACTTT
CAWSVPRGSPLHF
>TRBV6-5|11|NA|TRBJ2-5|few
TGTGCCAGCAGTTGGCAAGAGACCCAGTACTTC
CASSWQETQYF
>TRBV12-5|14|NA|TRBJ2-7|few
TGTGCTAGTGGTTTGGCCGTTGGGGCCTACGAGCAGTACTTC
CASGLAVGAYEQYF
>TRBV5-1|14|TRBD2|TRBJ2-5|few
TGCGCCAGCAATGCGGGGGGTCGAGAAGAGACCCAGTACTTC
CASNAGGREETQYF
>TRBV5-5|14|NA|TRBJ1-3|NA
TGTGCCAGCAGCCACCTCAGGGTGATAGACACCATATATTTT
CASSHLRVIDTIYF
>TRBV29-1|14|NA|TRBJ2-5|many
TGCAGCGTTGAGGGACAAGGATTCGCGGAGACCCAGTACTTC
CSVEGQGFAETQYF
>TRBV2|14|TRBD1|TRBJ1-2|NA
TGTGCCAGCAGTGACTGGACAGGGGTGATTGGCTACACCTTC
CASSDWTGVIGYTF
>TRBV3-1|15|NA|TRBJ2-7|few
TGTGCCAGCAGCCAAAGGGGCCCCAGACTGGGGGAGCAGTACTTC
CASSQRGPRLGEQYF
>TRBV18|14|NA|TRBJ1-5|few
TGTGCCAGCTCACCACCGTCAGGGTCTCAGCCCCAGCATTTT
CASSPPSGSQPQHF
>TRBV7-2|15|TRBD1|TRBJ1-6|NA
TGTGCCAGCAGCTTAGCGCTTGGACAGGGTTCACCCCTCCACTTT
CASSLALGQGSPLHF
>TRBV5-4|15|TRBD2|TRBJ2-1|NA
TGTGCCAGCAGCAAGGGACTAGCGGACCAAAATGAGCAGTTCTTC
CASSKGLADQNEQFF
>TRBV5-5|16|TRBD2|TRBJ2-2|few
TGTGCCAGCACCCCGGGACTAGCGACGAACACCGGGGAGCTGTTTTTT
CASTPGLATNTGELFF
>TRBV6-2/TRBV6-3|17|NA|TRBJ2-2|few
TGTGCCAGCAGTTACTCCGCGGGACCCGGGAACACCGGGGAGCTGTTTTTT
CASSYSAGPGNTGELFF
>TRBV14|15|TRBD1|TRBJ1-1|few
TGTGCCAGCAGCTCCCGGACAGGGATGAGCACTGAAGCTTTCTTT
CASSSRTGMSTEAFF
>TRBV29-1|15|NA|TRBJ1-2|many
TGCAGCGTTCCCTCATCCGGGACGTCAAGATATGGCTACACCTTC
CSVPSSGTSRYGYTF
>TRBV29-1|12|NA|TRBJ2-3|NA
TGCACCTACTCCGGGACGACAGATACGCAGTATTTT
CTYSGTTDTQYF
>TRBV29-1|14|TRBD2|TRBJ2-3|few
TGCAGCGCCGGGGGGACTAGCGGCACAGATACGCAGTATTTT
CSAGGTSGTDTQYF
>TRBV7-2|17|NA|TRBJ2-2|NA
TGTGCCAGCAGCTTAGTGGTAACAGGGTCGGTATCCGGGGAGCTGTTTTTT
CASSLVVTGSVSGELFF
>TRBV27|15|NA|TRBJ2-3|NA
TGTGCCAGCAGTTTCATCCGGGGGCTCACAGATACGCAGTATTTT
CASSFIRGLTDTQYF
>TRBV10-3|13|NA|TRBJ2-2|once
TGTGCCATCAGTGTCAGCGACACCGGGGAGCTGTTTTTT
CAISVSDTGELFF
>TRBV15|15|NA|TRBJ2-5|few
TGTGCCACCAGCAGAGATTCGGGGGGCCGAGAGACCCAGTACTTC
CATSRDSGGRETQYF
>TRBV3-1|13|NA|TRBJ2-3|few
TGTGCCAGCGGGACGCCGAGCACAGATACGCAGTATTTT
CASGTPSTDTQYF
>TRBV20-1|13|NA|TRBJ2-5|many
TGCAGTGCGCCCACCCCTAGGAGGGAGACCCAGTACTTC
CSAPTPRRETQYF
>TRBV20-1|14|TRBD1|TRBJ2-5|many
TGCAGTGCTAGGGTAGGACAGGAACAAGAGACCCAGTACTTC
CSARVGQEQETQYF
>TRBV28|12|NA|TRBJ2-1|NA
TGTGCCAGCAACTGGGTGCGCAATGAGCAGTTCTTC
CASNWVRNEQFF